This entry lists 8 T cell receptor beta chains sequenced from one sample in a study of CD8 T cells in Susac syndrome. With random hexamers, reverse transcription was performed on roughly 0.45 to 1 ug of RNA. MiXCR, run by TCRdb on the immunoSEQ multiplex PCR reads, gives a single entry per CDR3 protein. This table has more than 95,000 distinct CDR3 sequences, around 96% appearing once. Sequenced material: CD8+ T cells from PBMCs. These receptors came from a human donor with Susac syndrome.

This chain connects TRBV14 to TRBJ2-3; D unresolved. The V end was cut by 0 bases, the J end by 1 base, with 5 bases between. Germline V gene lookup returns CDR1 SGHDN and CDR2 FVKESK. This CDR3 is 14 amino acids long. In nucleotides, the CDR3 is TGTGCCAGCAGCCAAGAATCACGCACAGATACGCAGTATTTT. This encodes CASSQESRTDTQYF.

J is TRBJ2-1 and V is TRBV5-1, with 8 bases aligning to TRBD2. The V gene's germline CDR1 is SGHRS and CDR2 YFSETQ. The CDR3 covers 15 residues. The trim removed 0 bases at V and 8 bases at J, leaving 7 bases unmatched. The CDR3 region is CASSLVTGGPDEQFF. DNA of the CDR3: TGCGCCAGCAGCTTGGTGACGGGGGGGCCGGATGAGCAGTTCTTC.

The table lists this clonotype with a count of one. The rearrangement joins TRBV25-1 to TRBJ2-7, with D uncertain. CDR1 is MGHDK and CDR2 is SYGVNS in the germline V gene. This CDR3 region has 12 residues. Trimming shortened V by 3 bases and J by 3 bases, and 6 bases separated the two germline ends. CDR3 in amino acids: CASSDSSYEQYF. CDR3 DNA sequence: TGTGCCAGCAGTGACAGTAGCTACGAGCAGTACTTC.

The rearrangement links TRBV6-1 to TRBJ2-7; TRBD2 might be the D (6 bases). This CDR3 has 18 residues. Trimming took 0 bases from V and 0 from J, leaving 18 bases between them. Germline values: CDR1 MNHNS, CDR2 SASEGT. The CDR3 protein is CASSEASWLAESSYEQYF. The CDR3 nucleotides are TGTGCCAGCAGTGAAGCCTCTTGGTTAGCGGAAAGCTCCTACGAGCAGTACTTC.

The genes are TRBV7-9 and TRBJ2-1, with no clear D. Between the trimmed V and J ends, which lost 3 bases and 5 bases, there was a span of 8 bases. CDR1 is SEHNR and CDR2 is FQNEAQ in the germline V gene (reference sequence). This CDR3 is 13 amino acids long. CDR3 amino acids: CASSLISHNEQFF. Here the CDR3 DNA reads TGTGCCAGCAGCTTGATATCGCACAATGAGCAGTTCTTC.

This clonotype was recorded a few times. The chain employs TRBV4-3 and TRBJ2-1; 9 nucleotides match TRBD2. The germline gives CDR1 LGHNA, CDR2 YSLEER. With V trimmed by 4 bases and J by 12 bases, 13 bases remained unmatched. The CDR3 runs 15 residues. This chain's CDR3 is CASSLGTQEAGGQFF. In nucleotides, the CDR3 is TGCGCCAGCAGCCTCGGGACTCAAGAAGCGGGAGGGCAGTTCTTC.

V gene TRBV27 combines with J gene TRBJ2-5, with D unclear. This CDR3 has 12 amino acids. The germline V gene has CDR1 MNHEY and CDR2 SMNVEV (reference sequence). The ends were cut back, 8 bases at V and 0 bases at J, with 7 bases in the middle. The CDR3 nucleotides are TGTGCCAGCGCGTCTAACCAAGAGACCCAGTACTTC. It encodes CASASNQETQYF.

The V gene is TRBV12-3 or TRBV12-4, the J gene TRBJ1-5, with a possible D match to TRBD1 (6 bases). The CDR3 is 15 amino acids. The V end was cut by 5 bases, the J end by 3 bases, with 14 bases between. CDR3 coding DNA: TGTGCCAGCAGTCCCCACAGGGACAACAATCAGCCCCAGCATTTT. Translation gives CASSPHRDNNQPQHF.